The clone carrying this TCR beta chain has more than one count but fewer than ten. Its specificity is unknown. Expressed TCRB transcripts got sequenced, as all isolated RNA was reverse transcribed. Sequencing was performed with immunoSEQ multiplex PCR; in TCRdb, only in-frame clones are kept and a portion is missing. This table holds under 850,000 clones, about an eighth found once. These data come from a study of beta chain features in type 1 diabetes. Study results and caveats: Type 1 diabetes patients had moderately but significantly shorter TCRB CDR3s in all four CD4+ subsets.

This CDR3 contains 16 residues. Germline V gene data show CDR1 as LGHNA and CDR2 as YNFKEQ. The junction had 7 bases not matched to a gene; V was cut back by 0 bases and J by 6 bases. Material: naive CD4+ T cells from blood. This clonotype originated in a man between 18 and 29 years old with type 1 diabetes. V usage is TRBV4-2 and J usage is TRBJ1-5, with TRBD1 matching 8 bases. The chain's CDR3 is CASSQDRQGARQPQHF. CDR3 nucleotides: TGTGCCAGCAGCCAAGATAGGCAGGGGGCGCGTCAGCCCCAGCATTTT.